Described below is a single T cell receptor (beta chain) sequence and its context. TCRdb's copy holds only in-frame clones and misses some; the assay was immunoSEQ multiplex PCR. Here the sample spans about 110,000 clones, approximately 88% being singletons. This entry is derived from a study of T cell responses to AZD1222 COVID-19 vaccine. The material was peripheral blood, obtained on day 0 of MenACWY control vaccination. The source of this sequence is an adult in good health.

The CDR3, as DNA: TGTGCCAGCAGCCCATTGGGCAGAAACACAGATACGCAGTATTTT. Translating gives CASSPLGRNTDTQYF. The V gene is TRBV7-2, the J gene TRBJ2-3; D is uncertain. V dropped 5 bases and J dropped 2 bases, with 14 bases sitting between them. The CDR3 is 15 amino acids. The germline V gene encodes CDR1 SGHTA and CDR2 FQGNSA.